The next 2 T cell receptor beta chains were all read from a single sample in a study of shared clonotypes between healthy human individuals. The naive CD8 population came from CD45RO-negative cells selected for CCR7, without terminally differentiated effector memory CD45RA+ cells. Method: immunoSEQ multiplex PCR; TCRdb's copy keeps in-frame clones and lacks some. The sample has around 1,900,000 clones, 85% to 95% seen once. Specimen: naive CD8+ T cells from PBMCs. The receptors were gathered from a man between 18 and 29 years old in good health. Some clones in this sample may be carry-over from other donors' samples.

As regards this clone: This same CDR3 is encoded by further DNA sequences in the sample. The chain is built from TRBV27 and TRBJ2-3; D call uncertain. CDR3 length: 13 residues. Trimming shortened V by 2 bases and J by 0 bases, and 3 bases separated the two germline ends. Germline lookup yields CDR1 MNHEY and CDR2 SMNVEV (reference sequence). The CDR3 region has the DNA TGTGCCAGCAGTTTACTAAGCACAGATACGCAGTATTTT. Protein product: CASSLLSTDTQYF.

The V gene is TRBV27, the J gene TRBJ2-2, with D possibly being TRBD2 (6 bases). Trimming left V 5 bases short and J 3 bases short, with 22 bases between. The CDR3 loop spans 18 amino acids. Germline CDR1 and CDR2: MNHEY and SMNVEV (reference sequence). CDR3 nucleotides: TGTGCCAGCAGTGTGTCCCCCATTTGGAGGGGCCACACCGGGGAGCTGTTTTTT. This translates into CASSVSPIWRGHTGELFF.